This T cell receptor (beta chain) was captured by sequencing in a study of T cell repertoires in cytomegalovirus infection. CDR1 and CDR2 (germline): SGHVS, FQNEAQ. This CDR3 is built from 14 residues. V lost 3 bases, J lost 1 base, and 9 bases lay in between. This clonotype was observed at least ten times. The antigen is undetermined. One entry per CDR3 protein results from TCRdb running MiXCR on the reads. The sample holds hundreds of thousands of distinct CDR3 sequences, 15% to 20% seen once. Findings and limits, study-wide: Cumulative frequency (of public TCR beta family members) identified carriers of CMV plus the relevant HLA.

The sequencing input was PBMCs. This TCR derives from a human donor in good health (CMV status not recorded). Some clones in this sample may be carry-over from other donors' samples. The V call is TRBV7-8, the J call TRBJ1-1; perhaps TRBD1 as D (5 bases). The CDR3 loop is CASSFSGGNTEAFF. The CDR3 bases are TGTGCCAGCAGCTTCTCGGGGGGGAACACTGAAGCTTTCTTT.